These 31 T cell receptor beta chains were sequenced from one sample in a study of blood T cells in healthy people across ages. The authors ran a second PCR of about 7 to 12 cycles using a sample-barcoded 5' primer and a J-beta primer mix. TCRdb redid the calling of the 5' RACE reads with MiXCR, one entry per CDR3 protein. Of roughly 1.7 million distinct CDR3 sequences in the sample, about 35% were seen once. Sequenced: blood. The receptors come from a woman under 40 in good health.

CDR3 DNA sequence: TGTGCCAGCAGCTCAGAAAGCGCGAGCTCCTACGAGCAGTACTTC. Protein sequence: CASSSESASSYEQYF. V is TRBV9 and J is TRBJ2-7; the D is unclear. There are 15 residues in the CDR3. Trimming cost V 4 bases and J 0 bases, with 14 bases left between them. Germline-derived CDR1 and CDR2 are SGDLS and YYNGEE.

This chain joins TRBV10-2 and TRBJ2-7; D might be TRBD1 (5 bases). The better agreement between TRBJ2-5 and the DNA end casts doubt on the J call. The CDR3 length is 12 residues. The V gene's germline CDR1 is WSHSY and CDR2 SAAADI. The CDR3 is CASRAGMETQYF. CDR3 DNA: TGCGCCAGCCGGGCAGGGATGGAGACCCAGTACTTC.

This rearrangement joins TRBV6-6 to TRBJ2-1; D tentatively reads TRBD1 or TRBD2 (7 bases each). CDR1 is MNHNY, CDR2 SVGAGI, per germline (reference sequence). The CDR3 spans 16 residues. The V and J ends lost 2 bases and 2 bases respectively, with 13 bases between them. This chain's CDR3 is CASSYQGGSTYNEQFF. For the CDR3, the DNA is TGTGCCAGCAGTTACCAGGGGGGGAGTACCTACAATGAGCAGTTCTTC.

V is TRBV18 and J is TRBJ2-7, with D tentatively TRBD1 or TRBD2 (5 bases each). Per the germline V gene, CDR1 is KGHSH and CDR2 is LQKENI. The CDR3 length is 13 residues. Trimming cost V 5 bases and J 7 bases, with 15 bases left between them. CDR3 sequence reads: CASSTLVRGEQYF. The DNA of the CDR3 is TGTGCCAGCTCAACCCTGGTGAGGGGAGAGCAGTACTTC.

In DNA, the CDR3 is TGTGCCTGGAGCCCCCGCGGGATCCTTGGCCATGAGCAGTTCTTC. This sequence encodes CAWSPRGILGHEQFF. The chain carries TRBV30 and TRBJ2-1; weak D call: TRBD2 (6 bases). V was clipped by 3 bases and J by 8 bases, with 20 bases between them. CDR1 GTSNPN and CDR2 SVGIG come from the germline V gene (reference sequence). The CDR3 runs to 15 residues.

Many counts were recorded for this clonotype. The genes are TRBV7-8 and TRBJ1-4; TRBD1 matches at 7 bases. The trim removed 4 bases at V and 4 bases at J, leaving 3 bases unmatched. CDR3 length: 14 residues. Looked up from germline, CDR1 is SGHVS and CDR2 is FQNEAQ. The CDR3 DNA sequence: TGTGCCAGCAGCTCGGGACAGTTTAATGAAAAACTGTTTTTT. This translates into CASSSGQFNEKLFF.

For this clonotype: A much larger clone differs from this one at a single base, so this may be a read error. No conserved phenylalanine or tryptophan is present at the end of the CDR3, so a read error is the likely explanation. The chain combines TRBV4-1 with TRBJ2-3, with unresolved D. V lost 4 bases to trimming and J lost 1 base, with 9 bases between them. This CDR3 has 14 residues. The V gene's germline CDR1 is MGHRA and CDR2 YSYEKL. The CDR3 nucleotides are TGCGCCAGCAGCCCCCTCAGCGGCACAGATACGCAGTATTGT. It specifies CASSPLSGTDTQYC.

This chain connects TRBV6-1 to TRBJ2-6, with unresolved D. Germline lookup yields CDR1 MNHNS and CDR2 SASEGT. Trimming left V 8 bases short and J 0 bases short, with 5 bases between. This CDR3 spans 13 amino acids. The CDR3 DNA reads as TGTGCCAGCGACCACTCTGGGGCCAACGTCCTGACTTTC. It specifies CASDHSGANVLTF.

This clonotype was counted many times. This rearrangement joins TRBV29-1 to TRBJ1-1, with 7 bases aligning to TRBD1. The trim removed 7 bases at V and 1 base at J, leaving 6 bases unmatched. Germline CDR1 SQVTM, CDR2 ANQGSEA. The CDR3 extends over 13 amino acids. CDR3 bases: TGCAGCGCTAGGGACAGCGCGAACACTGAAGCTTTCTTT. Amino acids: CSARDSANTEAFF.

This rearrangement joins TRBV7-2 to TRBJ1-2, with 8 bases lining up with TRBD1. Unmatched junction bases numbered 9, after V lost 5 bases and J lost 4 bases. CDR3 length: 15 residues. The germline CDR1 and CDR2 sequences are SGHTA and FQGNSA. This CDR3 is CASSIGQGVSYGYTF. The CDR3, as DNA: TGTGCCAGCAGCATCGGACAGGGAGTTAGCTATGGCTACACCTTC.

This clonotype was seen only a few times. This chain joins TRBV7-8 and TRBJ1-4, with D maybe TRBD1 (6 bases). The CDR3 has 16 amino acids. Germline V CDR1 and CDR2: SGHVS, FQNEAQ. Trimming took 5 bases from V and 8 from J, leaving 21 bases between them. The CDR3 reads CASSPFLGAQGEKLFF. The CDR3, as DNA: TGTGCCAGCAGCCCCTTCCTGGGGGCGCAGGGAGAAAAACTGTTTTTT.

This clonotype was seen only a few times. The CDR3, as DNA: TGTGCCAGCAGTTCCGGGACTAGCGGGTGGGTGAGGACAGATACGCAGTATTTT. It is translated as CASSSGTSGWVRTDTQYF. This chain connects TRBV27 to TRBJ2-3, with 12 bases matching TRBD2. The junction had 11 bases not matched to a gene; V was cut back by 4 bases and J by 3 bases. The CDR3 runs to 18 residues. Germline lookup yields CDR1 MNHEY and CDR2 SMNVEV (reference sequence).

V is TRBV29-1 and J is TRBJ2-1; TRBD2 matches at 8 bases. CDR3 length: 14 amino acids. Unmatched junction bases numbered 7, after V lost 4 bases and J lost 5 bases. Germline-derived CDR1 and CDR2 are SQVTM and ANQGSEA. CDR3 bases: TGCAGCGTTGCCCGGGGGGGCCTGGACAATGAGCAGTTCTTC. This codes for CSVARGGLDNEQFF.

The chain carries TRBV25-1 and TRBJ2-7; a weak D match, TRBD1 (6 bases). In germline, CDR1 is MGHDK, CDR2 SYGVNS. The CDR3 spans 13 residues. Trimming stripped 6 bases from V and 6 bases from J, with 15 bases between. The CDR3 region is CASSRPGTPEQYF. CDR3 bases: TGTGCCAGCAGCAGACCCGGGACACCCGAGCAGTACTTC.

As for this clonotype: This may arise from a read error, as a much more abundant clone is one base away. The chain has TRBV2 and TRBJ2-3; D possibly corresponds to TRBD1 (5 bases). From germline, CDR1 is SNHLY and CDR2 FYNNEI. The CDR3 loop spans 14 amino acids. Trimming stripped 3 bases from V and 2 bases from J, with 9 bases between. The CDR3 nucleotides are TGTGCCAGCAGTGACAGGGCTAACACAGATACGCAGTATTTT. This translates into CASSDRANTDTQYF.

The chain is built from TRBV24-1 and TRBJ2-4; D may be TRBD1 (5 bases). This CDR3 has 15 residues. The germline V gene has CDR1 KGHDR and CDR2 SFDVKD. V lost 4 bases to trimming and J lost 0 bases, with 9 bases between them. CDR3 in amino acids: CATSDQQVAKNIQYF. CDR3 bases: TGTGCCACCAGTGACCAACAGGTAGCCAAAAACATTCAGTACTTC.

This clonotype was recorded many times. V gene TRBV12-3 or TRBV12-4 combines with J gene TRBJ2-7; D possibly corresponds to TRBD2 (5 bases). CDR3 length: 12 residues. V was clipped by 5 bases and J by 5 bases, with 10 bases between them. The chain's CDR3 is CASSPGVHEQYF. As DNA, the CDR3 is TGTGCCAGCAGTCCCGGGGTCCACGAGCAGTACTTC.

This sequence joins TRBV12-3 or TRBV12-4 and TRBJ2-2, with D possibly matching TRBD2 (6 bases). This CDR3 comprises 15 residues. Trimming cost V 2 bases and J 3 bases, with 10 bases left between them. The CDR3 loop is CASSLSAGHTGELFF. The CDR3 DNA sequence: TGTGCCAGCAGTTTATCGGCGGGACACACCGGGGAGCTGTTTTTT.

This clonotype was observed at least ten times. The chain uses TRBV5-1 and TRBJ2-5; D is unresolved. Germline-derived CDR1 and CDR2 are SGHRS and YFSETQ. The CDR3 spans 16 residues. V was trimmed by 4 bases and J by 0 bases, leaving 16 bases between them. The CDR3 coding sequence is TGCGCCAGCAGCAACCGGGTCCATGGGGACCAAGAGACCCAGTACTTC. The encoded protein is CASSNRVHGDQETQYF.

The CDR3 is CASSVDVNYGYTF. CDR3 coding DNA: TGTGCCAGCAGTGTCGACGTTAACTATGGCTACACCTTC. V usage is TRBV3-1 and J usage is TRBJ1-2; D unresolved. This CDR3 is 13 amino acids long. Between the trimmed V and J ends, which lost 6 bases and 1 base, there was a span of 9 bases. Germline values: CDR1 LGHDT, CDR2 YNNKEL (reference sequence).

The chain has TRBV11-2 and TRBJ2-1, with TRBD2 matching over 8 bases. This CDR3 is 16 amino acids long. CDR1 and CDR2 (germline): SGHAT, FQNNGV. J was trimmed by 5 bases and V by 3 bases; bases with no gene match: 9. CDR3 amino acids: CASSFIGTRNHNEQFF. The DNA for the CDR3 is TGTGCCAGCAGCTTTATCGGGACTAGGAACCACAATGAGCAGTTCTTC.

A word on this clonotype: One end of the junction fails to match germline, which may point to a read error. This rearrangement joins TRBV7-6 to TRBJ1-5, with D maybe TRBD1 (5 bases). The CDR3 is 19 residues long. The V gene's germline CDR1 is SGHVS and CDR2 FNYEAQ. Here the CDR3 reads CASSLGVTYRGDSNRPQHF. Written as DNA, the CDR3 is TGTGCCAGCAGCTTAGGGGTCACGTATCGGGGGGATAGCAATCGGCCCCAGCATTTT.

The gene calls are TRBV6-6 and TRBJ2-5; no definite D call. Germline V gene lookup returns CDR1 MNHNY and CDR2 SVGAGI (reference sequence). The CDR3 loop spans 13 amino acids. V was cut by 3 bases and J by 11 bases, with 16 bases left in between. Here the CDR3 DNA reads TGTGCCAGCAGTTATGGGGTCGACAATGAGCAGTACTTC. This translates into CASSYGVDNEQYF.

V and J are TRBV20-1 and TRBJ2-5; D possibly corresponds to TRBD2 (5 bases). This CDR3 has 12 amino acids. V lost 7 bases and J 1 base, leaving 10 bases between the germline ends. CDR1 and CDR2 from the germline V gene are DFQATT and SNEGSKA (reference sequence). CDR3 loop: CSVEGFQETQYF. DNA for the CDR3: TGCAGTGTTGAGGGTTTCCAAGAGACCCAGTACTTC.

V and J are TRBV10-2 and TRBJ2-1; TRBD1 agrees at 9 bases. V shed 6 bases and J 3 bases; nucleotides not matched to a gene: 6. The germline CDR1 and CDR2 sequences are WSHSY and SAAADI. This CDR3 has 15 residues. The CDR3 here is CASRIRDRDYNEQFF. The DNA for the CDR3 is TGCGCCAGCAGGATCCGGGACAGGGACTACAATGAGCAGTTCTTC.

The gene calls are TRBV6-5 and TRBJ2-5; D uncertain. The length of the CDR3 is 16 residues. The germline gives CDR1 MNHEY, CDR2 SVGAGI. The V end was cut by 2 bases, the J end by 3 bases, with 16 bases between. The CDR3 sequence is CASSYSSPLGKETQYF. DNA for the CDR3: TGTGCCAGCAGTTACAGCTCGCCCTTAGGGAAAGAGACCCAGTACTTC.

The V and J genes are TRBV7-9 and TRBJ2-7, with unresolved D. Trimming took 6 bases from V and 3 from J, leaving 12 bases between them. The CDR3 has 13 residues. Germline assignment: CDR1 SEHNR and CDR2 FQNEAQ (reference sequence). Here the CDR3 DNA reads TGTGCCAGCAGTCCACCTGCAAACTACGAGCAGTACTTC. Its translation is CASSPPANYEQYF. The full variable domain, its missing parts supplied by reference TRBV7-9 and TRBJ2-7, is DTGVSQNPRHKITKRGQNVTFRCDPISEHNRLYWYRQTLGQGPEFLTYFQNEAQLEKSRLLSDRFSAERPKGSFSTLEIQRTEQGDSAMYLCASSPPANYEQYFGPGTRLTVT.

This rearrangement joins TRBV5-1 to TRBJ1-1; 8 positions match TRBD1. Germline CDR1 SGHRS, CDR2 YFSETQ. The CDR3 totals 14 residues. The junction had 7 bases not matched to a gene; V was cut back by 4 bases and J by 5 bases. The chain's CDR3 is CASSVRTGGTEAFF. CDR3 in DNA: TGCGCCAGCAGCGTGAGAACAGGGGGGACTGAAGCTTTCTTT.

CDR3 bases: TGTGCCAGCAGCTTCCGGGTCTCCGGGGAGCAGTACTTC. Translated, it gives CASSFRVSGEQYF. The chain links TRBV6-1 to TRBJ2-7; D remains ambiguous. V was cut by 6 bases and J by 7 bases, with 16 bases left in between. The CDR3 has 13 amino acids. Germline CDR1 MNHNS, CDR2 SASEGT.

This clonotype was seen only a few times. The genes are TRBV7-2 and TRBJ2-1, with 8 bases fitting TRBD2. Germline CDR1 and CDR2: SGHTA and FQGNSA. The junction had 5 bases not matched to a gene; V was cut back by 2 bases and J by 2 bases. This CDR3 has 16 amino acids. The CDR3 spells CASSLSLADAYNEQFF. For the CDR3, the DNA is TGTGCCAGCAGCTTATCACTAGCGGACGCCTACAATGAGCAGTTCTTC.

Turning to this clonotype: At one boundary the junction diverges from the germline segment, which might be a read error. The J gene is TRBJ2-1, the V gene TRBV5-5, with D unresolved. Germline CDR1 is SGHKS and CDR2 is YYEKEE (reference sequence). The CDR3 has 11 amino acids. Here the CDR3 DNA reads TGTGCCGGCAGCTTGAAGGTTGAGCAGTTCTTC. Translated: CAGSLKVEQFF.